The clone carrying this T cell receptor (beta chain) was counted only a few times. Antigen unknown. In the PCR, 60 Vbeta and 13 Jbeta primers were used. The assay was immunoSEQ multiplex PCR, and TCRdb's table has in-frame clones only and misses some. The repertoire includes about 150,000 clones, approximately 80% of them detected once, and 2% sits in the top ten. Among the donors, all were healthy bone marrow donors. The data were taken from a study of cytomegalovirus exposure and HLA in healthy donors. Study findings and constraints: A prior analysis recorded that most TCR beta V segments were productive about 87% or about 30% of the time.

This CDR3 contains 14 residues. Germline loops: CDR1 SQVTM, CDR2 ANQGSEA. V was cut by 6 bases and J by 1 base, with 15 bases left in between. This receptor was taken from a man between 25 and 39 years old in good health and CMV-seronegative. The chain is built from TRBV29-1 and TRBJ1-1; maybe TRBD1 (5 bases). Sequencing was carried out using PBMCs. CDR3: CSVSAGRRNTEAFF. The DNA of the CDR3 is TGCAGCGTGAGCGCGGGACGGAGGAACACTGAAGCTTTCTTT.